This T cell receptor beta chain appears in the sequencing data of a study of cytomegalovirus exposure and HLA in healthy donors. Findings and limits, study-wide: Analysis was carried out at a later point, and it linked a missense DCLRE1C variant to TCR beta V- and J-gene trimming. There were some public TCRs occurring in many donors, but most TCR sequences were rare.

The primer mix had 60 Vbeta and 13 Jbeta primers. Libraries were prepared by immunoSEQ multiplex PCR; TCRdb keeps only in-frame clonotypes and omits some of them. The top ten hold approximately 2.6% of the sample, which has 150,000 or so clones, approximately 74% seen once. Healthy bone marrow donors made up the donor group. On this clone itself: The antigen is not known.

The length of the CDR3 is 18 residues. V was clipped by 0 bases and J by 2 bases; unmatched bases: 10. Germline V CDR1 and CDR2: GTSNPN, SVGIG (reference sequence). This TCR derives from a man aged 18 to 29 in good health and CMV-seronegative. Sequenced: PBMCs. The chain carries TRBV30 and TRBJ2-3, with 11 bases matching TRBD2. In DNA, the CDR3 is TGTGCCTGGAGTGTTATAGCGGGGGGGATCCTTGTCACAGATACGCAGTATTTT. Translation: CAWSVIAGGILVTDTQYF.